This TCR beta chain came from a study of cytomegalovirus exposure and HLA in healthy donors. General study findings and limits: Most likely, a cluster of highly shared sequence variants arose as a sequencing artifact.

Germline CDR1 reads SEHNR; CDR2 reads FQNEAQ (reference sequence). The length of the CDR3 is 13 residues. As for the donors, each was a healthy bone marrow donor. PCR was performed using 60 Vbeta and 13 Jbeta primers. Per the original data handling: About 10 million of some 80 million unique TCR beta chains were shared, per a later count. Data came from immunoSEQ multiplex PCR; TCRdb stores just in-frame clones and leaves some out. The V and J calls and clone size are taken from that table; D and trimming were inferred from the DNA. The table lists about 210,000 clones, approximately 80% of them singletons, with 9.5% to 13% in the top ten. Worth noting for this clone: Its antigen is not known. The junction differs from germline at one of its ends, possibly a read error.

The sequence was collected from a woman aged 45-65 years in good health and CMV-seropositive. Sequencing was performed on PBMCs. V is TRBV7-9 and J is TRBJ2-2; possibly TRBD1 for D (6 bases). The CDR3 sequence: CSSSQGLTGELFF. The CDR3 DNA is TGTTCCAGCAGCCAGGGGCTCACCGGGGAGCTGTTTTTT.